Below, 31 T cell receptor beta chains from the same sample are listed, as sequenced in a study of blood T cell repertoires in COVID-19. Only in-frame clones appear in the TCRdb table, and some are missing; sequencing was by immunoSEQ multiplex PCR. Of tens of thousands of clones listed, more than 60% are singletons. Material: peripheral blood. The receptor set was obtained from a human donor in a cohort sampled during active COVID-19.

The chain employs TRBV2 and TRBJ2-5, with D unresolved. In germline, CDR1 is SNHLY, CDR2 FYNNEI. The length of the CDR3 is 13 residues. Trimming removed 7 bases from V and 2 bases from J, with 11 bases in between. CDR3 sequence reads: CASTRHLQETQYF. The CDR3 nucleotides read TGTGCCAGCACCAGACACCTACAAGAGACCCAGTACTTC.

This clone was seen once. The chain links TRBV5-6 to TRBJ1-2, with TRBD1 identical over 7 bases. V trimming: 3 bases; J trimming: 6 bases; junction bases outside the gene matches: 11. The CDR3 is 15 residues long. Looked up from germline, CDR1 is SGHDT and CDR2 is YYEEEE. The CDR3 reads CASSSLDRESHGYTF. DNA for the CDR3: TGTGCCAGCAGCTCGTTAGACAGGGAATCTCATGGCTACACCTTC.

This clone has only a few counts. The rearrangement joins TRBV2 to TRBJ2-5, with 10 bases matching TRBD1. The CDR3 contains 15 residues. V trimming: 4 bases; J trimming: 5 bases; junction bases outside the gene matches: 7. The germline V gene has CDR1 SNHLY and CDR2 FYNNEI. CDR3 DNA: TGTGCCAGCAGTGTTGCCAGGGGACAGGGGGAGACCCAGTACTTC. This gives the protein CASSVARGQGETQYF.

V and J are TRBV18 and TRBJ1-5, with 7 bases fitting TRBD1. Trimming took 2 bases from V and 5 from J; bases not matched to a gene: 0. The CDR3 has 13 amino acids. The germline V gene has CDR1 KGHSH and CDR2 LQKENI. This CDR3 is CASSPDRDQPQHF. The CDR3, as DNA: TGTGCCAGCTCACCAGACAGGGATCAGCCCCAGCATTTT.

The chain combines TRBV5-1 with TRBJ1-2; D may be TRBD1 (6 bases). V was trimmed by 0 bases and J by 2 bases, leaving 8 bases between them. The CDR3 runs 14 residues. CDR1 is SGHRS and CDR2 is YFSETQ in the germline V gene. The CDR3 is CASSLGGTNYGYTF. The CDR3 DNA is TGCGCCAGCAGCTTGGGAGGGACAAACTATGGCTACACCTTC.

J is TRBJ1-1 and V is TRBV4-3, with a possible D match to TRBD1 (6 bases). The CDR3 is made up of 14 amino acids. V gave up 3 bases and J gave up 8 bases, with 16 bases separating them. The germline V gene has CDR1 LGHNA and CDR2 YSLEER. The CDR3 bases are TGCGCCAGCAGCCACTCGGGAGGGGGATCAGAAGCTTTCTTT. It yields the protein CASSHSGGGSEAFF.

The chain is built from TRBV9 and TRBJ2-1; the match to TRBD1 covers 9 bases. The CDR3 has 15 residues. The J segment lost 9 bases and the V segment lost 2 bases, leaving 9 bases of the junction unmatched. The germline CDR1 and CDR2 sequences are SGDLS and YYNGEE. The CDR3: CASSVMGQGGGEQFF. In DNA form, the CDR3 reads TGTGCCAGCAGCGTCATGGGACAGGGAGGCGGTGAGCAGTTCTTC.

V gene TRBV7-2 combines with J gene TRBJ1-1; maybe TRBD1 (6 bases). Trimming removed 3 bases from V and 4 bases from J, with 12 bases in between. The CDR3 runs to 14 residues. Germline V gene sequence: CDR1 SGHTA, CDR2 FQGNSA. The CDR3 reads CASSFHREGTEAFF. Here the CDR3 DNA reads TGTGCCAGCAGCTTTCACAGGGAGGGCACTGAAGCTTTCTTT.

This sequence joins TRBV7-2 and TRBJ2-1; 8 bases line up with TRBD1. Germline CDR1 and CDR2: SGHTA and FQGNSA. With V trimmed by 0 bases and J by 7 bases, 5 bases remained unmatched. CDR3 size: 15 residues. The CDR3 sequence: CASSLARGLRNEQFF. CDR3 DNA sequence: TGTGCCAGCAGCTTAGCCAGGGGGCTTAGGAATGAGCAGTTCTTC.

CDR3: CASSPRGHYGYTF. Here the CDR3 DNA reads TGTGCCAGCAGCCCCAGGGGCCACTATGGCTACACCTTC. The chain uses TRBV7-9 and TRBJ1-2; D is perhaps TRBD1 (6 bases). Between the trimmed V and J ends, which lost 5 bases and 3 bases, there was a span of 10 bases. The CDR3 sequence is 13 residues long. Germline assignment: CDR1 SEHNR and CDR2 FQNEAQ (reference sequence).

The chain carries TRBV24-1 and TRBJ2-3, with TRBD1 matching over 8 bases. Germline assignment: CDR1 KGHDR and CDR2 SFDVKD. Unmatched junction bases numbered 2, after V lost 9 bases and J lost 1 base. This CDR3 contains 13 residues. In nucleotides, the CDR3 is TGTGCCACCGGGGGACAGGGCACAGATACGCAGTATTTT. Translated, it gives CATGGQGTDTQYF.

This rearrangement joins TRBV9 to TRBJ2-5, with 8 nucleotides matching TRBD2. The J segment lost 5 bases and the V segment lost 4 bases, leaving 13 bases of the junction unmatched. The CDR3 loop spans 16 amino acids. The germline V gene encodes CDR1 SGDLS and CDR2 YYNGEE. The CDR3 loop reads CASSPPSGGRRETQYF. Here the CDR3 DNA reads TGTGCCAGCAGCCCACCGTCGGGGGGGCGCCGGGAGACCCAGTACTTC.

The gene calls are TRBV25-1 and TRBJ2-3; D unresolved. Trimming pared 5 bases from V and 0 bases from J, leaving 9 bases between. The length of the CDR3 is 14 residues. Per germline, CDR1 MGHDK and CDR2 SYGVNS. CDR3 loop: CASSKPLSTDTQYF. CDR3 sequence (DNA): TGTGCCAGCAGTAAGCCCCTCAGCACAGATACGCAGTATTTT.

This clone was counted only a few times. The chain joins TRBV6-5 to TRBJ2-7; 10 bases agree with TRBD2. The CDR3 extends over 14 amino acids. Losses at the gene ends were 7 bases for V and 2 bases for J; bases not matched to a gene: 5. The germline gives CDR1 MNHEY, CDR2 SVGAGI. The CDR3 spells CASIWTSGPYEQYF. The CDR3 DNA reads TGTGCCAGCATCTGGACTAGCGGACCCTACGAGCAGTACTTC.

In its sample, this clone was seen a few times. The J gene is TRBJ2-2, the V gene TRBV5-1; 7 bases align to TRBD1. This CDR3 spans 15 amino acids. Germline-derived CDR1 and CDR2 are SGHRS and YFSETQ. The V gene end was trimmed by 6 bases and the J gene end by 3 bases; junction bases not matched to a gene: 8. CDR3 DNA: TGCGCCAGCAAGATACTAGGGACAGACACCGGGGAGCTGTTTTTT. Residues: CASKILGTDTGELFF.

V and J are TRBV11-2 and TRBJ1-3; TRBD1 might be the D (5 bases). Trimming stripped 1 base from V and 7 bases from J, with 8 bases between. CDR3 length: 13 residues. Germline CDR1 SGHAT, CDR2 FQNNGV. CDR3 bases: TGTGCCAGCAGCTTAGTGACAGCTAACACCATATATTTT. It specifies CASSLVTANTIYF.

A few counts support this clone. This chain connects TRBV4-2 to TRBJ2-3, with D tentatively TRBD2 (6 bases). Looked up from germline, CDR1 is LGHNA and CDR2 is YNFKEQ. The germline V and J ends were trimmed by 0 bases and 0 bases, with 7 bases remaining between them. The CDR3 extends over 15 amino acids. The CDR3 DNA is TGTGCCAGCAGCCAAGATGGGACTAGCACAGATACGCAGTATTTT. Its translation: CASSQDGTSTDTQYF.

This clone appeared a few times. The rearrangement uses TRBV19 and TRBJ1-1; possibly TRBD1 for D (5 bases). Trimming took off 5 bases at V and 5 bases at J, with 15 bases between the two ends. Germline loops: CDR1 LNHDA, CDR2 SQIVND (reference sequence). The CDR3 is 14 residues long. This CDR3 reads CASSPRGVRTEAFF. The CDR3 region has the DNA TGTGCCAGTAGTCCTAGGGGCGTGCGGACTGAAGCTTTCTTT.

This clone was counted only a few times. The chain combines TRBV5-1 with TRBJ2-1; tentative D call: TRBD1 (5 bases). Per the germline V gene, CDR1 is SGHRS and CDR2 is YFSETQ. The V end was cut by 1 base, the J end by 5 bases, with 13 bases between. This CDR3 is 15 amino acids long. The CDR3 coding sequence is TGCGCCAGCAGCTTGAATGTAGGGGCTGACAATGAGCAGTTCTTC. It codes for CASSLNVGADNEQFF.

This clone showed up just once. The V and J genes are TRBV28 and TRBJ2-4; D is perhaps TRBD2 (6 bases). With 6 bases removed from V and 1 base from J, the gap between germline ends came to 13 bases. This CDR3 spans 15 amino acids. Germline V gives CDR1 MDHEN, CDR2 SYDVKM. CDR3 sequence: CASSPAGGAKNIQYF. The CDR3 region has the DNA TGTGCCAGCAGCCCGGCTGGGGGGGCCAAAAACATTCAGTACTTC. Drawing the rest from reference TRBV28 and TRBJ2-4, the complete variable domain is DVKVTQSSRYLVKRTGEKVFLECVQDMDHENMFWYRQDPGLGLRLIYFSYDVKMKEKGDIPEGYSVSREKKERFSLILESASTNQTSMYLCASSPAGGAKNIQYFGAGTRLSVL.

CDR3 protein: CSASRGRAGNIQYF. The CDR3 DNA follows: TGCAGTGCTAGTCGAGGGAGGGCGGGAAACATTCAGTACTTC. The chain joins TRBV20-1 to TRBJ2-4; TRBD2 aligns across 7 bases. Germline trimming cut 3 bases from V and 6 bases from J; bases unmatched to any gene: 8. The CDR3 has 14 amino acids. Germline V lookup: CDR1 DFQATT, CDR2 SNEGSKA (reference sequence).

The chain joins TRBV2 to TRBJ2-7; TRBD1 matches 9 bases. CDR1 is SNHLY, CDR2 FYNNEI, per germline. The junction had 11 bases not matched to a gene; V was cut back by 8 bases and J by 6 bases. The length of the CDR3 is 14 residues. CDR3 sequence (DNA): TGTGCCAGCGGCCAGGGACAGGGCGTCGGCGAGCAGTACTTC. Its protein product is CASGQGQGVGEQYF.

This chain links TRBV5-6 with TRBJ2-7, with 9 bases fitting TRBD1. Unmatched junction bases numbered 12, after V lost 4 bases and J lost 4 bases. The CDR3 contains 16 residues. Germline assignment: CDR1 SGHDT and CDR2 YYEEEE. The CDR3 sequence is CASSPPLGDRDYEQYF. CDR3 bases: TGTGCCAGCAGCCCCCCCCTCGGGGACAGGGATTACGAGCAGTACTTC.

This rearrangement joins TRBV15 to TRBJ2-5, with D hard to call. V was pared by 5 bases and J by 3 bases, with 7 bases between. Germline V lookup: CDR1 LNHNV, CDR2 YYDKDF (reference sequence). The CDR3 runs 12 residues. The CDR3 loop is CATSPGEETQYF. CDR3 bases: TGTGCCACCAGCCCGGGTGAAGAGACCCAGTACTTC.

This clone was counted only a few times. J is TRBJ1-2 and V is TRBV2; D not resolved. CDR1 is SNHLY, CDR2 FYNNEI, per germline. Trimming removed 6 bases at V and 0 bases at J, with 11 bases between. This CDR3 is built from 14 residues. CDR3 nucleotides: TGTGCCAGCAGGGAGCGGAGCACTAACTATGGCTACACCTTC. Translation gives CASRERSTNYGYTF.

The rearrangement links TRBV7-2 to TRBJ2-1, with D perhaps TRBD2 (7 bases). The CDR3 has 17 amino acids. Germline V gives CDR1 SGHTA, CDR2 FQGNSA. The V and J ends lost 6 bases and 3 bases respectively, with 21 bases between them. CDR3: CASSGRGGALGYNEQFF. CDR3 in DNA: TGTGCCAGCAGTGGTAGGGGGGGGGCCTTAGGCTACAATGAGCAGTTCTTC. Based on the CDR3 plus reference TRBV7-2 and TRBJ2-1, the full variable domain is GAGVSQSPSNKVTEKGKDVELRCDPISGHTALYWYRQSLGQGLEFLIYFQGNSAPDKSGLPSDRFSAERTGGSVSTLTIQRTQQEDSAVYLCASSGRGGALGYNEQFFGPGTRLTVL.

This clone was picked up a small number of times. The V and J genes are TRBV28 and TRBJ2-1; possibly TRBD2 for D (6 bases). The germline gives CDR1 MDHEN, CDR2 SYDVKM. This CDR3 comprises 12 residues. V was trimmed by 4 bases and J by 6 bases, leaving 7 bases between them. CDR3 region: CASSWGLNEQFF. CDR3 DNA sequence: TGTGCCAGCAGTTGGGGACTCAATGAGCAGTTCTTC.

The gene calls are TRBV18 and TRBJ2-7; 11 positions agree with TRBD1. The junction had 0 bases not matched to a gene; V was cut back by 3 bases and J by 2 bases. The CDR3 has 14 residues. Per the germline V gene, CDR1 is KGHSH and CDR2 is LQKENI. The CDR3 DNA is TGTGCCAGCTCACCGGGACAGGGGGCCTACGAGCAGTACTTC. This translates into CASSPGQGAYEQYF.

J is TRBJ2-7 and V is TRBV5-1; D is uncertain. V was cut by 0 bases and J by 4 bases, with 5 bases left in between. The CDR3 is 12 residues long. Per the germline V gene, CDR1 is SGHRS and CDR2 is YFSETQ. CDR3: CASSLVGYEQYF. The DNA for the CDR3 is TGCGCCAGCAGCTTGGTCGGTTACGAGCAGTACTTC.

The J gene is TRBJ2-5, the V gene TRBV2, with 7 bases aligning to TRBD1. CDR3 length: 14 amino acids. V was clipped by 7 bases and J by 1 base; unmatched bases: 6. Germline lookup yields CDR1 SNHLY and CDR2 FYNNEI. The CDR3 spells CASKPGTAQETQYF. The CDR3 region has the DNA TGTGCCAGCAAGCCCGGGACAGCCCAAGAGACCCAGTACTTC.

This chain links TRBV29-1 with TRBJ2-7, with 10 nucleotides matching TRBD2. With 4 bases clipped from V and 0 bases from J, the junction kept 0 bases outside the gene matches. CDR1 is SQVTM and CDR2 is ANQGSEA in the germline V gene. The length of the CDR3 is 13 residues. CDR3 loop: CSVASGSSYEQYF. CDR3 in DNA: TGCAGCGTTGCTAGCGGGAGCTCCTACGAGCAGTACTTC.